The clone carrying this T cell receptor (beta chain) was counted between two and nine times. Antigen: not known. TCRdb fed the RT-PCR reads into MiXCR, producing one record per CDR3 protein. The sample yields about 160,000 distinct CDR3 sequences, approximately 10% seen once. The sample originates from a study of response to subunit inactivated influenza vaccine. Germline lookup yields CDR1 MDHEN and CDR2 SYDVKM. Trimming shortened V by 5 bases and J by 4 bases, and 14 bases separated the two germline ends. The CDR3 totals 14 residues. Study results and limitations: Authors suggested that a seasonal influenza vaccination recruits few new T cells each time.

This clonotype was sampled from a man between 45 and 60 years old who received an inactivated influenza vaccine. The V and J genes are TRBV28 and TRBJ1-1; D remains unclear. This specimen consisted of non-naive T cells sorted from PBMCs, obtained 45 days after vaccination. The CDR3 DNA follows: TGTGCCAGCAGTCAGAGAGAGGCCGGCACTGAAGCTTTCTTT. Encoded protein: CASSQREAGTEAFF.